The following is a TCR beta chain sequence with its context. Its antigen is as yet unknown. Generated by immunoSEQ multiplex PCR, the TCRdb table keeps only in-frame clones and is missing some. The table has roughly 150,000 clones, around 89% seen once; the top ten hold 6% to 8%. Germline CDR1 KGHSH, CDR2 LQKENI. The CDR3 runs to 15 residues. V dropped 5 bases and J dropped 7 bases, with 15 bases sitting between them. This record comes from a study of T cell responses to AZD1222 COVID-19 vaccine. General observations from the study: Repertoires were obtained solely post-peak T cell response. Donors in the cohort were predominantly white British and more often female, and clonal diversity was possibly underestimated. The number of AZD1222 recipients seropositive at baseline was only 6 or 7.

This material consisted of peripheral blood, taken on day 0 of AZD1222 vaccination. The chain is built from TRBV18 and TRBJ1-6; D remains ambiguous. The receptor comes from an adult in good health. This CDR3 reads CASSVQMEGNSPLHF. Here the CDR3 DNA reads TGTGCCAGCTCAGTTCAGATGGAGGGAAATTCACCCCTCCACTTT.